These 7 T cell receptor beta chains originate from one sample sequenced in a study of molecular identifiers for immune sequencing clone quantification. TCRdb ran MiXCR on the PCR reads and lists one entry per CDR3 protein. The sample carries around 70,000 distinct CDR3 sequences, about a fifth recorded once. The specimen was naive CD8+ T cells from blood, with Jurkat cell RNA spiked in. Noted subset: FACS-sorted CD8+CD4-CCR7+CD45RA+ naive T cells. Receptor source: a human donor in good health. Some libraries in this study had Jurkat cell RNA spiked in.

This clonotype occurred many times. The V call is TRBV20-1, the J call TRBJ2-2; a weak D match, TRBD2 (6 bases). The CDR3 contains 15 residues. CDR1 DFQATT and CDR2 SNEGSKA come from the germline V gene (reference sequence). With 6 bases removed from V and 5 bases from J, the gap between germline ends came to 19 bases. CDR3 loop: CSAHYASALTGELFF. In DNA, the CDR3 is TGCAGTGCCCACTATGCTAGCGCATTGACCGGGGAGCTGTTTTTT.

This clonotype was seen at least ten times. This chain uses TRBV20-1 with TRBJ2-7, with TRBD2 matching over 9 bases. The germline V gene encodes CDR1 DFQATT and CDR2 SNEGSKA (reference sequence). The CDR3 is 13 residues long. Trimming removed 4 bases from V and 3 bases from J; junction bases left unmatched: 4. The CDR3 nucleotides read TGCAGTGCTACTAGCGGGGATTACTACGAGCAGTACTTC. It specifies CSATSGDYYEQYF.

This clonotype was observed many times. The chain employs TRBV27 and TRBJ2-5; D is undetermined. Trimming took 6 bases from V and 1 from J, leaving 12 bases between them. CDR3 length: 14 residues. The germline CDR1 and CDR2 sequences are MNHEY and SMNVEV (reference sequence). The CDR3, as DNA: TGTGCCAGCAGAAACGACCCCCCCCAAGAGACCCAGTACTTC. This encodes CASRNDPPQETQYF.

This clonotype was seen repeatedly, ten times or more. The J gene is TRBJ1-2, the V gene TRBV7-9; no reliable D call. The length of the CDR3 is 12 residues. Per the germline V gene, CDR1 is SEHNR and CDR2 is FQNEAQ (reference sequence). Trimming stripped 1 base from V and 8 bases from J, with 8 bases between. CDR3 in DNA: TGTGCCAGCAGCTTAGGAGGCGGCGGCTACACCTTC. Its protein is CASSLGGGGYTF.

This chain joins TRBV7-2 and TRBJ2-7, with 7 bases lining up with TRBD2. V dropped 5 bases and J dropped 3; count of bases not matched to a gene: 10. The CDR3 spans 15 residues. Germline V CDR1 and CDR2: SGHTA, FQGNSA. In nucleotides, the CDR3 is TGTGCCAGCAGCCCCCTGGCGGGAGATAGCTACGAGCAGTACTTC. Amino acids: CASSPLAGDSYEQYF.

This clonotype occurred many times. The chain is built from TRBV3-1 and TRBJ1-4; tentative D call: TRBD1 (5 bases). CDR3 length: 17 residues. The germline CDR1 and CDR2 sequences are LGHDT and YNNKEL (reference sequence). Trimming cost V 1 base and J 7 bases, with 19 bases left between them. CDR3 bases: TGTGCCAGCAGCCAAGGGGCAGGGCGGAACGACGGTGAAAAACTGTTTTTT. Translating gives CASSQGAGRNDGEKLFF.

The chain couples TRBV18 to TRBJ2-7; 12 bases align to TRBD1. Germline CDR1 reads KGHSH; CDR2 reads LQKENI. This CDR3 has 16 residues. The V and J ends lost 0 bases and 7 bases, in that order; junction bases with no gene match: 7. The CDR3 is CASSPPPGQGAWEQYF. CDR3 sequence (DNA): TGTGCCAGCTCACCACCACCGGGACAGGGGGCTTGGGAGCAGTACTTC. Supplemented by reference TRBV18 and TRBJ2-7, the full variable domain reads NAGVMQNPRHLVRRRGQEARLRCSPMKGHSHVYWYRQLPEEGLKFMVYLQKENIIDESGMPKERFSAEFPKEGPSILRIQQVVRGDSAAYFCASSPPPGQGAWEQYFGPGTRLTVT.